The clone carrying this T cell receptor (beta chain) was observed a handful of times. As yet, its antigen is unknown. V lost 3 bases, J lost 0 bases, and 6 bases lay in between. Germline CDR1 is GTSNPN and CDR2 is SVGIG (reference sequence). The CDR3 length is 13 residues. Breast cancer patients provided tissue from their axillary draining lymph nodes. TCRdb independently ran MiXCR on the multiplex PCR reads; one entry per CDR3 protein. The sample yields approximately 300,000 distinct CDR3 sequences, 30% to 35% seen once. The sample is drawn from a study of breast tumors, draining lymph nodes, adjacent tissues. General study results and limits: The lymph node origin of tumor T cells was framed as consistent with a hypothesis, not demonstrated. Compared with lymph nodes, tumors were less diverse; compared with nontumor tissue, more. Luminal-like breast cancer showed significantly higher tumor–nontumor repertoire similarity than basal-like. Most tumor T cells seemingly derive from lymph node, then expand in tumor.

The J gene is TRBJ1-5, the V gene TRBV30; D not resolved. Sequencing was carried out using axillary lymph node tissue. This sequence was found in a female donor with breast cancer. Some clones in this sample may be carry-over from other donors' samples. CDR3 sequence (DNA): TGTGCCTGGAGCCCGGATAGCAATCAGCCCCAGCATTTT. Residues: CAWSPDSNQPQHF.